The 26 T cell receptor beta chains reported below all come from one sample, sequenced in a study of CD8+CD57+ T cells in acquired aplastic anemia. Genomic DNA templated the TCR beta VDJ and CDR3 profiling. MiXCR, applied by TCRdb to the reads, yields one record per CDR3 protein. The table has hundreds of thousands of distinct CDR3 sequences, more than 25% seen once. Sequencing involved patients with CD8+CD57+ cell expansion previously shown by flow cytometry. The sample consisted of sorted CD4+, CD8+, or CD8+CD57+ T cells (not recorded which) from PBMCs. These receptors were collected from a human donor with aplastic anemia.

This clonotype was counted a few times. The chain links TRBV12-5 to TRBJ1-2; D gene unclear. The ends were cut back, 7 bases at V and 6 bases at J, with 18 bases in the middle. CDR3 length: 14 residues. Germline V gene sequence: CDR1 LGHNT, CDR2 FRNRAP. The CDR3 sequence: CASAPLWGRDGYTF. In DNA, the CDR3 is TGTGCTAGTGCTCCCCTTTGGGGAAGGGATGGCTACACCTTC. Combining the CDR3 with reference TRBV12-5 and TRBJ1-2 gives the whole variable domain DARVTQTPRHKVTEMGQEVTMRCQPILGHNTVFWYRQTMMQGLELLAYFRNRAPLDDSGMPKDRFSAEMPDATLATLKIQPSEPRDSAVYFCASAPLWGRDGYTFGSGTRLTVV.

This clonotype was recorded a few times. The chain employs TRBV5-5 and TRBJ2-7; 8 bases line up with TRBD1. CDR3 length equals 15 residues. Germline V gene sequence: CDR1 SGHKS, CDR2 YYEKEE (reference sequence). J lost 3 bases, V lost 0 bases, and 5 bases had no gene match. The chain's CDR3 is CASSLVDRGNYEQYF. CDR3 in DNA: TGTGCCAGCAGCTTGGTAGACAGGGGAAACTACGAGCAGTACTTC. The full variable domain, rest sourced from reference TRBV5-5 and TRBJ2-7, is DAGVTQSPTHLIKTRGQQVTLRCSPISGHKSVSWYQQVLGQGPQFIFQYYEKEERGRGNFPDRFSARQFPNYSSELNVNALLLGDSALYLCASSLVDRGNYEQYFGPGTRLTVT.

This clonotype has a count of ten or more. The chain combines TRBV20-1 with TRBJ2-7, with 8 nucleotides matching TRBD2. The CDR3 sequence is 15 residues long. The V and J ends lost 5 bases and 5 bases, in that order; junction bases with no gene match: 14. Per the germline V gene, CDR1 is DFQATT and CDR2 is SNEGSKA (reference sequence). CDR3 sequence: CSAASGGTFRHEQYF. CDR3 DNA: TGCAGTGCTGCCTCGGGGGGGACCTTTCGCCACGAGCAGTACTTC.

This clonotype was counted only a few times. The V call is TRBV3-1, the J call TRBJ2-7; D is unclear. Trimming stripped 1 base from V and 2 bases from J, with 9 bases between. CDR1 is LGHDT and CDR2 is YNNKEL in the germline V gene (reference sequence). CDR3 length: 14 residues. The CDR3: CASSQGPEAYEQYF. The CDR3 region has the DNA TGTGCCAGCAGCCAAGGACCGGAAGCCTACGAGCAGTACTTC.

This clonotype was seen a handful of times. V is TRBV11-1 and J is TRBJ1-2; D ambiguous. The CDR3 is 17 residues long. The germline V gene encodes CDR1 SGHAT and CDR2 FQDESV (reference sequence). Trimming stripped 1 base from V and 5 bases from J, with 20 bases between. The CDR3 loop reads CASSLVGQVGDLYGYTF. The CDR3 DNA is TGTGCCAGCAGCTTAGTGGGCCAGGTCGGGGATCTTTATGGCTACACCTTC.

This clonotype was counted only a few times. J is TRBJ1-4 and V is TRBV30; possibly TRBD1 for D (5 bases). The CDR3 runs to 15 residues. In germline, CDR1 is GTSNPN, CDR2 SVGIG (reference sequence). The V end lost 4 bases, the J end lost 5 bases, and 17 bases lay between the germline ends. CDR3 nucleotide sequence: TGTGCCTGGATTGGGATGGGGCAGGGCAATGAAAAACTGTTTTTT. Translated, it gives CAWIGMGQGNEKLFF.

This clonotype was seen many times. CDR3 nucleotides: TGTGCCAGCACCACGTCTAGCGGCCCTTACGAGCAGTACTTC. Its protein product is CASTTSSGPYEQYF. The rearrangement uses TRBV2 and TRBJ2-7; 7 bases map to TRBD2. V lost 7 bases, J lost 4 bases, and 10 bases stayed unmatched. The germline gives CDR1 SNHLY, CDR2 FYNNEI. The CDR3 sequence is 14 residues long.

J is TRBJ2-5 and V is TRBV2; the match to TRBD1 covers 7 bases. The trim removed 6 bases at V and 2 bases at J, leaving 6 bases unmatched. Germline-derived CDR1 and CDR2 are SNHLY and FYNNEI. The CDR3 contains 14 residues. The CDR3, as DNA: TGTGCCAGCAGCTTTCGGGACAGACAAGAGACCCAGTACTTC. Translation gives CASSFRDRQETQYF.

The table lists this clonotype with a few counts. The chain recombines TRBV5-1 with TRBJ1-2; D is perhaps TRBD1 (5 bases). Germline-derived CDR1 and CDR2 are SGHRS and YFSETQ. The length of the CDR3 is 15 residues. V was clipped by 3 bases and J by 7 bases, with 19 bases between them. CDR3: CASSSDLQGTVGYTF. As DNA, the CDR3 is TGCGCCAGCAGCTCCGATTTGCAGGGAACTGTTGGCTACACCTTC.

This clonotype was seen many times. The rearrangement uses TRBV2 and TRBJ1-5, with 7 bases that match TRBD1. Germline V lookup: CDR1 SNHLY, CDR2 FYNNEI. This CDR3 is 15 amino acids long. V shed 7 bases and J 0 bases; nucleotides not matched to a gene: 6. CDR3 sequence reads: CASTVGQHSNQPQHF. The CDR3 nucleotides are TGTGCCAGCACGGTGGGACAGCATAGCAATCAGCCCCAGCATTTT.

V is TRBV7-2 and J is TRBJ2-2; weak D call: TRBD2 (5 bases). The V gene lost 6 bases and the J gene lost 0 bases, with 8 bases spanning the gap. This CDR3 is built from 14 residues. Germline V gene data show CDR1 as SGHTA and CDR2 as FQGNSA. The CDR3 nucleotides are TGTGCCAGCAGGCTAGCAGCGAACACCGGGGAGCTGTTTTTT. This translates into CASRLAANTGELFF.

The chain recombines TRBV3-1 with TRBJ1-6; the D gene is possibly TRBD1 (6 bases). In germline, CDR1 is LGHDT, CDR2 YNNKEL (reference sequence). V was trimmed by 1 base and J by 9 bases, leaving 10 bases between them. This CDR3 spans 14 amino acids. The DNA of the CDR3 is TGTGCCAGCAGCCAAGTTACAGGGTTTTCACCCCTCCACTTT. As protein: CASSQVTGFSPLHF.

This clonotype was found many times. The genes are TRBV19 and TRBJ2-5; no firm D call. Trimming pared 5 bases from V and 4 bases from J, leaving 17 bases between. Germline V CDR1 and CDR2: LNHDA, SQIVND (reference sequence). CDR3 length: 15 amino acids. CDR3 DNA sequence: TGTGCCAGTAGTGGGATTAGGGCGACGGGAGAGACCCAGTACTTC. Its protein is CASSGIRATGETQYF.

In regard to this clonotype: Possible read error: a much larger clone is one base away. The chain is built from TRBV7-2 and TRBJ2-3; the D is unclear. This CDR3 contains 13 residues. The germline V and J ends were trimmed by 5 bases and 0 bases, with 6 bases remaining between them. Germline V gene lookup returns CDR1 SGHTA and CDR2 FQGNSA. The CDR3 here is CASSRSSTDTQYF. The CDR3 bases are TGTGCCAGCAGCCGGAGTAGCACAGATACGCAGTATTTT.

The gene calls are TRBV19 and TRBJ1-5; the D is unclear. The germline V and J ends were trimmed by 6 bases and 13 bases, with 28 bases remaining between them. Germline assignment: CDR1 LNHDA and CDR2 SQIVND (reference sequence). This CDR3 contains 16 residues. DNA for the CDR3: TGTGCCAGTAGCTTGAACACCGCTATTAGGCTGCTGGCACAGCATTTT. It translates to CASSLNTAIRLLAQHF.

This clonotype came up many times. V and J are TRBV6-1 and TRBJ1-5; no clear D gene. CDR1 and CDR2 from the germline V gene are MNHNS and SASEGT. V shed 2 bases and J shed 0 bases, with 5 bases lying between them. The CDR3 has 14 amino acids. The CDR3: CASSELASNQPQHF. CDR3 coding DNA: TGTGCCAGCAGTGAACTCGCTAGCAATCAGCCCCAGCATTTT.

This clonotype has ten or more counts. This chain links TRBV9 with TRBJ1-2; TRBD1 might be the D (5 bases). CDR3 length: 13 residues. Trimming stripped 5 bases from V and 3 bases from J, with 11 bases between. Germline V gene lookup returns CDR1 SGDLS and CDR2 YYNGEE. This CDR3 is CASRDTGHYGYTF. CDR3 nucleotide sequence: TGTGCCAGCAGGGACACCGGACACTATGGCTACACCTTC.

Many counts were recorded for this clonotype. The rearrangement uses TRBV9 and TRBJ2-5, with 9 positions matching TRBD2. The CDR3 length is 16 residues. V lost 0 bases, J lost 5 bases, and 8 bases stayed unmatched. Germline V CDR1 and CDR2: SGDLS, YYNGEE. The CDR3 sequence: CASSVGVAGGLETQYF. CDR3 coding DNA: TGTGCCAGCAGCGTAGGGGTGGCGGGGGGGCTGGAGACCCAGTACTTC.

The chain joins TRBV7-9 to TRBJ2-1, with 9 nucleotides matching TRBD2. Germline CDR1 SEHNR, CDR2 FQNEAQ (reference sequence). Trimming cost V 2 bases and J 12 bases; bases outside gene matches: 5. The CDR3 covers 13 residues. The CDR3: CASSLLPAGGQFF. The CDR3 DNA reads TGTGCCAGCAGCTTACTACCAGCGGGAGGGCAGTTCTTC.

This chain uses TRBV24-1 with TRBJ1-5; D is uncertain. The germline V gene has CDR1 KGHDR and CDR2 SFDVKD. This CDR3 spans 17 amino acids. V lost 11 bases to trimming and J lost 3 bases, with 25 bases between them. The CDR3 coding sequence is TGTGCCAGCAGACCTACAGCAGTCGGGCGGATCAATCAGCCCCAGCATTTT. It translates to CASRPTAVGRINQPQHF.

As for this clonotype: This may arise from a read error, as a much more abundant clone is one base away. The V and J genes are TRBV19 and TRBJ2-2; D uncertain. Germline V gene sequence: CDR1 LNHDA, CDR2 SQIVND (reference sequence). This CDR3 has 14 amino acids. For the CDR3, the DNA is TGTTCCAGTACCCCGCAGCCGAACACCGGGGAGCTGTTTTTT. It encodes CSSTPQPNTGELFF. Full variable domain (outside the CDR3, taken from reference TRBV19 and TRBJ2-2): DGGITQSPKYLFRKEGQNVTLSCEQNLNHDAMYWYRQDPGQGLRLIYYSQIVNDFQKGDIAEGYSVSREKKESFPLTVTSAQKNPTAFYLCSSTPQPNTGELFFGEGSRLTVL.

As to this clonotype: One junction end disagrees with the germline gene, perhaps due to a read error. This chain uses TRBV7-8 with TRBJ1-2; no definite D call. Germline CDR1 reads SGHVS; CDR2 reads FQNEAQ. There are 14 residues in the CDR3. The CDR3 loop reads CASSLSVGPYGYIF. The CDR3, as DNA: TGTGCCAGCAGCTTGTCAGTAGGTCCCTATGGCTACATCTTC.

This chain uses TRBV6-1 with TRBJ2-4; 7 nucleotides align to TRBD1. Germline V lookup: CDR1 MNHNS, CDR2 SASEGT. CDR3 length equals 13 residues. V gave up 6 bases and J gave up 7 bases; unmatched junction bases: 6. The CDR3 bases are TGTGCCAGCAGCAAACCGGGACAGAACATTCAGTACTTC. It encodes CASSKPGQNIQYF.

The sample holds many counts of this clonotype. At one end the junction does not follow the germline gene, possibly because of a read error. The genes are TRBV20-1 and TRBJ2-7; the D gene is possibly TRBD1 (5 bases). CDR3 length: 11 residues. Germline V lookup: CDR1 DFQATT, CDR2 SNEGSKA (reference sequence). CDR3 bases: TGCAGTGCTAGAGAATCGGAGACAGCCAACTTC. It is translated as CSARESETANF.

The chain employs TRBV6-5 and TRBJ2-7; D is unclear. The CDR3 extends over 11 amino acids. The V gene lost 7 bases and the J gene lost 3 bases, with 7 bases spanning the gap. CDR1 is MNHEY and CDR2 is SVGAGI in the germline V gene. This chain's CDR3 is CASTNHYEQYF. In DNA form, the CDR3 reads TGTGCCAGCACCAACCACTACGAGCAGTACTTC.

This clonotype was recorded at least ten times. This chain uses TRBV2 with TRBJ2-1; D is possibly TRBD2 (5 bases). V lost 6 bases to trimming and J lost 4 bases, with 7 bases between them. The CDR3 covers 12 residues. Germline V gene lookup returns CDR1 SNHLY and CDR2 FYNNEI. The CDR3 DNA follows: TGTGCCAGCAGCGGACTTTACAATGAGCAGTTCTTC. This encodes CASSGLYNEQFF.